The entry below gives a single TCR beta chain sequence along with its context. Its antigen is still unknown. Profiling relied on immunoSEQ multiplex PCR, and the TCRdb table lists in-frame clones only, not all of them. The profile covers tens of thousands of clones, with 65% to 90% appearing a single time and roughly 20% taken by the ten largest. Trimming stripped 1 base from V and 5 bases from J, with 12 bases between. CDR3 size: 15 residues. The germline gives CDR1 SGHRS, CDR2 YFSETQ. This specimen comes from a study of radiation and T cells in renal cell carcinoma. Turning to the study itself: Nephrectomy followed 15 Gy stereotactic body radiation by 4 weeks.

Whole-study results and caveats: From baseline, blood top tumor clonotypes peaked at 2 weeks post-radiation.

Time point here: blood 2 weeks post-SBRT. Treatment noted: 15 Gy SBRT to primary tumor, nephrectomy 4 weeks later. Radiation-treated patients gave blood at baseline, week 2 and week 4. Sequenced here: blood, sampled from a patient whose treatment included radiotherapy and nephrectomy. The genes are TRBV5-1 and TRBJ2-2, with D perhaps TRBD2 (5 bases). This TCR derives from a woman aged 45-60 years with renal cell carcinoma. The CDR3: CASSLSGVSTGELFF. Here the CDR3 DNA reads TGCGCCAGCAGCTTGTCCGGGGTGTCAACCGGGGAGCTGTTTTTT.